This TCR beta chain was sequenced for a study of OX40 agonist ivuxolimab in advanced cancers. Study context: In this cohort, patients received ivuxolimab, an agonistic anti-OX40 (CD134) antibody. Study findings and constraints: By week 6 at 0.1 to 3.0 mg/kg, blood CD4+ and CD8+ T cells had expanded clonally.

At baseline, cycle 4 day 1, and cycle 7 day 1, blood was sampled. As regards this clone: What it binds is unknown.

Deletions cut 7 bases from V and 0 bases from J, with 9 bases between. The CDR3 contains 13 residues. From germline, CDR1 is LNHDA and CDR2 SQIVND (reference sequence). TCRdb's table, derived via immunoSEQ multiplex PCR, lists solely in-frame clones and lacks some. Of roughly 58,000 clones in the sample, approximately 93% are singletons; the top ten hold about 18%. The source of this sequence is an adult with an advanced solid tumor such as melanoma, head and neck, liver or kidney cancer. The genes are TRBV19 and TRBJ1-1, with no clear D. This material consisted of CD4+ or CD8+ T cells sorted from blood, taken in a trial of the OX40 agonist ivuxolimab. CDR3: CASTLLMNTEAFF. CDR3 DNA sequence: TGTGCCAGTACTTTACTTATGAACACTGAAGCTTTCTTT. The full variable domain, with the rest looked up from reference TRBV19 and TRBJ1-1, is DGGITQSPKYLFRKEGQNVTLSCEQNLNHDAMYWYRQDPGQGLRLIYYSQIVNDFQKGDIAEGYSVSREKKESFPLTVTSAQKNPTAFYLCASTLLMNTEAFFGQGTRLTVV.